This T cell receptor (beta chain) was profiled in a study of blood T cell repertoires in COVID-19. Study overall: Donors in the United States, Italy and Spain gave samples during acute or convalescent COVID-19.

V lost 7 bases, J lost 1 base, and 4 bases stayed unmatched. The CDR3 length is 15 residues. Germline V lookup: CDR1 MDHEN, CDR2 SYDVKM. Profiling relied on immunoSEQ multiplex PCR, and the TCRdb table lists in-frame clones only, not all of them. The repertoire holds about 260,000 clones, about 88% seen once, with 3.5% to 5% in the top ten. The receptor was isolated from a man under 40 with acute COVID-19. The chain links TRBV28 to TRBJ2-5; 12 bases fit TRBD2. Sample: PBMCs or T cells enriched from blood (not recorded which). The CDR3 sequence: CASTASGRAQETQYF. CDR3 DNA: TGTGCCAGCACTGCTAGCGGGAGGGCCCAAGAGACCCAGTACTTC.